This paragraph covers one T cell receptor (beta chain) sequence. The data belong to a study of Ad26.COV2.S vaccination and SARS-CoV-2 variants. Germline V CDR1 and CDR2: MNHEY, SVGAGI. Trimming took 5 bases from V and 6 from J, leaving 15 bases between them. The CDR3 is 14 amino acids. The treatment here: roughly 18 received Ad26.COV2.S at low or high dose, single or two shots; 5 received placebo; per-sample allocation not given. Day 63 after the first injection of vaccine or placebo was the sampling time. Assay used: immunoSEQ multiplex PCR; TCRdb lists only in-frame clones, some missing. The table lists approximately 460,000 clones, about 88% of them singletons, with 1.7% in the top ten.

This chain connects TRBV6-5 to TRBJ2-3; D uncertain. The sequence derives from a person aged 18-60 years who received the Ad26.COV2.S COVID-19 vaccine or a placebo. This specimen consisted of peripheral blood, obtained in a trial of Ad26.COV2.S vaccine versus placebo. The CDR3 reads CASSTPGERDTQYF. CDR3 nucleotides: TGTGCCAGCAGTACACCAGGAGAACGGGATACGCAGTATTTT.